This TCR beta chain is from a study of response to subunit inactivated influenza vaccine. TCRdb re-called the RT-PCR reads through MiXCR, storing one row per CDR3 protein. The sample records roughly 630,000 distinct CDR3 sequences, 12% to 15% being singletons. Whole-study findings and limits: The authors suggested that every seasonal influenza vaccination recruits few new T cells.

This clonotype was observed at least ten times. Its antigen is still unknown. V lost 0 bases and J lost 11, with 12 bases in between. CDR3 length: 13 residues. Per the germline V gene, CDR1 is MNHNY and CDR2 is SVGAGI (reference sequence). The source of this sequence is a man between 45 and 60 years old who received an inactivated influenza vaccine. The rearrangement links TRBV6-6 to TRBJ2-3, with D possibly TRBD1 on 6 matching bases. This material consisted of PBMCs from blood, taken approximately 15 days before vaccination. The CDR3 spells CASSYSGHQLQYF. The CDR3 nucleotides read TGTGCCAGCAGTTACTCGGGACATCAGTTGCAGTATTTT.